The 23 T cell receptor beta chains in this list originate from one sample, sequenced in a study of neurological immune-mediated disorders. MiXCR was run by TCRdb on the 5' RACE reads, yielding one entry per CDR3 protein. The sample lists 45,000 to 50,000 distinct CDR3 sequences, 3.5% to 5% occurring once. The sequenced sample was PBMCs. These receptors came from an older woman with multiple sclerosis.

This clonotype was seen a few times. DNA for the CDR3: TGTGCCAGCTCACCATCAGGGGCGCTCCAAGAGACCCAGTACTTC. As protein: CASSPSGALQETQYF. This chain joins TRBV18 and TRBJ2-5; possible D gene TRBD1, 6 bases. V dropped 2 bases and J dropped 1 base, with 11 bases sitting between them. Germline CDR1 reads KGHSH; CDR2 reads LQKENI. The CDR3 is 15 amino acids.

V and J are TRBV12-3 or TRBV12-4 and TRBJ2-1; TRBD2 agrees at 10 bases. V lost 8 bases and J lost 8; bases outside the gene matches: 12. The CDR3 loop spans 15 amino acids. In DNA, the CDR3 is TGTGCCAGCTCACCCTGGTCTAGCGGGAGTTATGAGCAGTTCTTC. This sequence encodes CASSPWSSGSYEQFF.

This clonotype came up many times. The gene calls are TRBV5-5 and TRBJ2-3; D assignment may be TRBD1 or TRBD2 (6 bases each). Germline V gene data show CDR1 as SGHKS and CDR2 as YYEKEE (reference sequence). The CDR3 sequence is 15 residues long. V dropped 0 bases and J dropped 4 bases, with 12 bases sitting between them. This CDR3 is CASSLEGGWADTQYF. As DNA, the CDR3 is TGTGCCAGCAGCTTGGAGGGGGGCTGGGCAGATACGCAGTATTTT.

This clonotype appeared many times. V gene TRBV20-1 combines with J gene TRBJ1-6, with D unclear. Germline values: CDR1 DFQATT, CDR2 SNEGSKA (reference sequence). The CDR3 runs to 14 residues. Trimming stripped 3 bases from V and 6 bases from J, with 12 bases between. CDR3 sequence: CSARETPLNSPLHF. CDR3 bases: TGCAGTGCTAGGGAGACCCCGCTTAATTCACCCCTCCACTTT.

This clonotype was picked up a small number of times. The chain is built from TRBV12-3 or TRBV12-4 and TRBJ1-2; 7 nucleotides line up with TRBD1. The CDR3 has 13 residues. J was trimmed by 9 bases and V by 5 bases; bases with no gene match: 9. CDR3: CASSTDRAGSYTF. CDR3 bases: TGTGCCAGCAGTACTGACAGGGCTGGGAGCTACACCTTC.

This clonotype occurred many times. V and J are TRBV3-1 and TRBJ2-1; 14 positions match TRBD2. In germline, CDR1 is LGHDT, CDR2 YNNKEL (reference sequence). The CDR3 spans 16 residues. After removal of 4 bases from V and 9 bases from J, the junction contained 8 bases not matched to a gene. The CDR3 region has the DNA TGTGCCAGCAGCCGCGGACTAGCGGGAGGAAGGGTTGAGCAGTTCTTC. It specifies CASSRGLAGGRVEQFF.

The CDR3, as DNA: TGTGCCAGCAGGAGGAGCGAACAGTACTTC. Protein sequence: CASRRSEQYF. V and J are TRBV2 and TRBJ2-7; no reliable D call. The CDR3 spans 10 residues. Germline V gives CDR1 SNHLY, CDR2 FYNNEI. Between the trimmed V and J ends, which lost 6 bases and 10 bases, there was a span of 10 bases.

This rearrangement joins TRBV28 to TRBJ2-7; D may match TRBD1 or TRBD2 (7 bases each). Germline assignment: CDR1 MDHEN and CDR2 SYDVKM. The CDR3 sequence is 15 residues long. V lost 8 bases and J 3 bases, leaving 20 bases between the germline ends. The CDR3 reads CASSRGGGFLYEQYF. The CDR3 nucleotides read TGTGCCAGCTCCAGGGGGGGAGGGTTCCTCTACGAGCAGTACTTC.

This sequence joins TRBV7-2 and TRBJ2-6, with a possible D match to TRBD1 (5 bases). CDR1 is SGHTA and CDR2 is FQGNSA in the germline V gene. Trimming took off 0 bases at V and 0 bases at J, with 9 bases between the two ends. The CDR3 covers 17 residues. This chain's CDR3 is CASSLAAGNSGANVLTF. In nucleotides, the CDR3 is TGTGCCAGCAGCTTAGCCGCAGGGAACTCTGGGGCCAACGTCCTGACTTTC.

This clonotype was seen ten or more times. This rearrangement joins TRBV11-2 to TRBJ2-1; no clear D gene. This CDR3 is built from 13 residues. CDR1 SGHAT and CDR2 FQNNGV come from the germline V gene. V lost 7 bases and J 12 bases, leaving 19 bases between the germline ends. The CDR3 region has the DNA TGTGCCAGCACCTCTCCATACCCTTTAGGGCAGTTCTTC. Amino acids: CASTSPYPLGQFF. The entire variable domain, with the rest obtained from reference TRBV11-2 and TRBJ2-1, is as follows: EAGVAQSPRYKIIEKRQSVAFWCNPISGHATLYWYQQILGQGPKLLIQFQNNGVVDDSQLPKDRFSAERLKGVDSTLKIQPAKLEDSAVYLCASTSPYPLGQFFGPGTRLTVL.

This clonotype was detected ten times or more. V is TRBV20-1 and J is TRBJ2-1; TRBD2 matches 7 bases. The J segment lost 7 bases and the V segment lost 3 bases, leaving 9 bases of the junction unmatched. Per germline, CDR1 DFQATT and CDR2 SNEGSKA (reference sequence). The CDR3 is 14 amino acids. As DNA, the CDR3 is TGCAGTGCTAGCCAAGGAGCGGGGTTGAATGAGCAGTTCTTC. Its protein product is CSASQGAGLNEQFF.

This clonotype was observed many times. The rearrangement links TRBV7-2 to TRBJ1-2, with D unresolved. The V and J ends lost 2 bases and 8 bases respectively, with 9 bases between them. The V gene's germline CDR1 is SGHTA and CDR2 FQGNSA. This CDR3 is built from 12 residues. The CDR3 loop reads CASSLLMQGYTF. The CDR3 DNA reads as TGTGCCAGCAGCTTACTCATGCAGGGCTACACCTTC.

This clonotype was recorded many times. The CDR3: CASSPGRQGADEQYF. Here the CDR3 DNA reads TGTGCCAGCTCCCCTGGGAGGCAGGGGGCCGACGAGCAGTACTTC. The chain employs TRBV18 and TRBJ2-7, with TRBD1 matching over 8 bases. V was pared by 6 bases and J by 5 bases, with 12 bases of the junction left unmatched. Germline CDR1 KGHSH, CDR2 LQKENI. The CDR3 is 15 amino acids.

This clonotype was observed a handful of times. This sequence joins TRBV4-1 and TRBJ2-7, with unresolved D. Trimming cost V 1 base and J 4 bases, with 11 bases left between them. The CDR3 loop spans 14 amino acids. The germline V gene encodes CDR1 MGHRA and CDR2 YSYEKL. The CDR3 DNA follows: TGCGCCAGCAGCCAAGTGGCAGGCAAATACGAGCAGTACTTC. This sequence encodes CASSQVAGKYEQYF.

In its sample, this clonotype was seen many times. The DNA for the CDR3 is TGTGCCAGCAGCTTCGGCGGCACAGATACGCAGTATTTT. This translates into CASSFGGTDTQYF. The chain links TRBV7-2 to TRBJ2-3; no clear D gene. V was clipped by 3 bases and J by 1 base, with 5 bases between them. The V gene's germline CDR1 is SGHTA and CDR2 FQGNSA. This CDR3 region has 13 residues.

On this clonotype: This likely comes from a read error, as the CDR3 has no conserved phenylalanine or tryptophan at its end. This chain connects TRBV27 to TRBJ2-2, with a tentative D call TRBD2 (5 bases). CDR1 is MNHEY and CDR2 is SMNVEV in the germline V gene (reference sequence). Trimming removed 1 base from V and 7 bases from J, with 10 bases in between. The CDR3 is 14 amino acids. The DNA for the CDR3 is TGTGCCAGCAGTTTATTGGGCGGAGGCGGGGAGCTGTTTTGT. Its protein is CASSLLGGGGELFC.

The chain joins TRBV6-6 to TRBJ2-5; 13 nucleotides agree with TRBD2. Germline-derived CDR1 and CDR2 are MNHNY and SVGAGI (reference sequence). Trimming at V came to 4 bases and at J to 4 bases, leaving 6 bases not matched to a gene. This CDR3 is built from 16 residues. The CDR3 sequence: CASSSWTSGSGETQYF. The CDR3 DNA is TGTGCCAGCAGTTCCTGGACTAGCGGGAGTGGAGAGACCCAGTACTTC.

The CDR3 DNA follows: TGCGCCAGCAAGATACTGGGGGGTCTGGACACTGAAGCTTTCTTT. Translated: CASKILGGLDTEAFF. The gene calls are TRBV5-1 and TRBJ1-1, with a weak D call TRBD1 (5 bases). Germline assignment: CDR1 SGHRS and CDR2 YFSETQ. The length of the CDR3 is 15 residues. V shed 6 bases and J shed 3 bases, with 18 bases lying between them.

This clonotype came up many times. CDR3 in DNA: TGCAGCGCTGGGGGGGAGCAGTTCTTC. Amino acids: CSAGGEQFF. This sequence joins TRBV29-1 and TRBJ2-1, with D possibly being TRBD2 (6 bases). V was pared by 7 bases and J by 10 bases, with 8 bases between. CDR1 is SQVTM and CDR2 is ANQGSEA in the germline V gene. This CDR3 contains 9 residues.

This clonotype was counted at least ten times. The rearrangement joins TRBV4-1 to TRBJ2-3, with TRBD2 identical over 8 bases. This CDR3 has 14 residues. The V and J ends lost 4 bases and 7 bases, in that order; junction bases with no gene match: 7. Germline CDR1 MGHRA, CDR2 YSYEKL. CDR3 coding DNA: TGCGCCAGCAGCCGGAGTAGCGGGACGAATACGCAGTATTTT. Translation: CASSRSSGTNTQYF.

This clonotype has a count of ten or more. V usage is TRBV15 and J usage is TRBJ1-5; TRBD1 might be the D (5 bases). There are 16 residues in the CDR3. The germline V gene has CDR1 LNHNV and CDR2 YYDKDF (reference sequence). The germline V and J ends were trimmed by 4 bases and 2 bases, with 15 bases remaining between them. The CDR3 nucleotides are TGTGCCACCAGCACCGGGGGTGAGGGAGGCAATCAGCCCCAGCATTTT. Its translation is CATSTGGEGGNQPQHF.

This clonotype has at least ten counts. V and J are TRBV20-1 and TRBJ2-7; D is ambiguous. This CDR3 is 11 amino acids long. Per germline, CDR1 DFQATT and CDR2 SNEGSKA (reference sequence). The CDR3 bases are TGCACCACCGAGACAACGGACGAGCAGTACTTC. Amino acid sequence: CTTETTDEQYF.

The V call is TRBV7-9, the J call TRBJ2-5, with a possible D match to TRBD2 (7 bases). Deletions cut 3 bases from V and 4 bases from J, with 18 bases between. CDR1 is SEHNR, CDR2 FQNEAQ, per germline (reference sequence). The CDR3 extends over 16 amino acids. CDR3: CASSFGGGGLGETQYF. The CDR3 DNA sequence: TGTGCCAGCAGCTTTGGAGGGGGGGGTTTAGGAGAGACCCAGTACTTC.